The text below deals with one T cell receptor beta chain. The target antigen is unknown. The entry originates in a study of cytomegalovirus exposure and HLA in healthy donors. The wider study: A previous analysis identified approximately 120 million unique TCR beta sequences derived from about 180 million T cells. Overall study findings and caveats: For presence/absence analyses, sequencing depth was assumed to be roughly uniform across donors. The majority of CMV-associated TCR beta chains were reported as apparently HLA-restricted in a later analysis.

The V gene's germline CDR1 is LNHDA and CDR2 SQIVND (reference sequence). The CDR3 consists of 14 residues. V lost 6 bases to trimming and J lost 2 bases, with 12 bases between them. PCR employed 60 Vbeta and 13 Jbeta primers. Assay: immunoSEQ multiplex PCR; the TCRdb copy retains only in-frame clones and omits some. The profile shows about 170,000 clones, roughly 84% of them singletons. The chain combines TRBV19 with TRBJ2-3; D perhaps matches TRBD2 (5 bases). The sequence was obtained from a boy aged 2-9 years in good health and CMV-seronegative. Sequenced sample: PBMCs. CDR3 nucleotides: TGTGCCAGTAGCGCGAGCGGTACCACAGATACGCAGTATTTT. Protein: CASSASGTTDTQYF.